Shown below are 10 T cell receptor beta chains from a single sample sequenced in a study of T cell responses to AZD1222 COVID-19 vaccine. Clones were sequenced by immunoSEQ multiplex PCR, and TCRdb holds only the in-frame ones, with some missing. The sample has approximately 150,000 clones, roughly 94% seen once. Sequences were derived from peripheral blood, sampled 28 days after the second AZD1222 dose. Receptors originate from an adult who received the AZD1222 COVID-19 vaccine.

This sequence joins TRBV18 and TRBJ2-3; no firm D call. Trimming took 2 bases from V and 4 from J, leaving 4 bases between them. From germline, CDR1 is KGHSH and CDR2 LQKENI. This CDR3 comprises 12 residues. The CDR3 sequence: CASSPRADTQYF. The CDR3 DNA sequence: TGTGCCAGCTCACCAAGGGCAGATACGCAGTATTTT.

The gene calls are TRBV3-1 (or the pseudogene TRBV3-2) and TRBJ1-4, with 11 bases fitting TRBD1. The CDR3 spans 18 residues. V lost 3 bases, J lost 2 bases, and 8 bases stayed unmatched. Per the germline V gene, CDR1 is LGHDT and CDR2 is YNNKEL (reference sequence). CDR3 region: CASSHYRDRGLTNEKLFF. DNA of the CDR3: TGTGCCAGCAGCCATTACCGGGACAGGGGGTTGACTAATGAAAAACTGTTTTTT.

The V gene is TRBV4-1, the J gene TRBJ2-7; D unclear. The germline V gene has CDR1 MGHRA and CDR2 YSYEKL. Trimming cost V 3 bases and J 0 bases, with 9 bases left between them. This CDR3 comprises 14 residues. CDR3 nucleotide sequence: TGCGCCAGCAGCCAGGCGGAGAGCTCCTACGAGCAGTACTTC. It encodes CASSQAESSYEQYF.

J is TRBJ1-1 and V is TRBV4-1; D unclear. Germline V CDR1 and CDR2: MGHRA, YSYEKL. The V gene lost 0 bases and the J gene lost 10 bases, with 9 bases spanning the gap. The CDR3 loop spans 12 amino acids. The CDR3, as DNA: TGCGCCAGCAGCCAAGAAGCGGGAACAGCTTTCTTT. This encodes CASSQEAGTAFF.

Only one count was recorded for this clone. The chain is built from TRBV10-2 and TRBJ1-4; D ambiguous. The germline V gene has CDR1 WSHSY and CDR2 SAAADI. V lost 6 bases to trimming and J lost 7 bases, with 12 bases between them. CDR3 length: 13 residues. The CDR3 DNA reads TGCGCCAGCAGAGGACCATTTAGTGAAAAACTGTTTTTT. Translation: CASRGPFSEKLFF.

The chain links TRBV5-1 to TRBJ2-2, with 8 bases fitting TRBD1. The CDR3 length is 14 residues. With V trimmed by 4 bases and J by 6 bases, 5 bases remained unmatched. Germline-derived CDR1 and CDR2 are SGHRS and YFSETQ. The CDR3 spells CASSPGQGPGELFF. The DNA of the CDR3 is TGCGCCAGCAGCCCCGGACAGGGTCCCGGGGAGCTGTTTTTT.

The rearrangement uses TRBV6-5 and TRBJ2-1, with 8 bases that match TRBD1. The germline V gene encodes CDR1 MNHEY and CDR2 SVGAGI. The CDR3 is 15 residues long. V lost 2 bases and J lost 2; bases outside the gene matches: 2. The CDR3 sequence: CASSYLGQAYNEQFF. The CDR3 region has the DNA TGTGCCAGCAGTTACCTGGGACAGGCCTACAATGAGCAGTTCTTC.

This sequence joins TRBV6-1 and TRBJ1-2; tentatively, D is TRBD1 (6 bases). The CDR3 length is 18 residues. With 2 bases removed from V and 4 bases from J, the gap between germline ends came to 23 bases. The germline gives CDR1 MNHNS, CDR2 SASEGT. The CDR3 DNA reads TGTGCCAGCAGTGAAAGAAATCGGGCAGGGGTGTCGTCCTATGGCTACACCTTC. Amino acid sequence: CASSERNRAGVSSYGYTF.

The chain carries TRBV19 and TRBJ2-7; 7 bases fit TRBD1. This CDR3 contains 12 residues. V dropped 3 bases and J dropped 5; count of bases not matched to a gene: 1. In germline, CDR1 is LNHDA, CDR2 SQIVND (reference sequence). CDR3 sequence (DNA): TGTGCCAGTAGTATCCAGGGGGACGAGCAGTACTTC. Translation: CASSIQGDEQYF.

The V call is TRBV18, the J call TRBJ1-4; 9 nucleotides match TRBD1. V was clipped by 2 bases and J by 8 bases; unmatched bases: 3. The germline V gene has CDR1 KGHSH and CDR2 LQKENI. The CDR3 is 14 residues long. CDR3 nucleotide sequence: TGTGCCAGCTCACCAGGACAGGGGCGGGAAAAACTGTTTTTT. This sequence encodes CASSPGQGREKLFF.